The sequence of this T cell receptor (beta chain) was determined in a study of T cells in Graves' hyperthyroidism and ophthalmopathy. Reasons for excluding patients were uncontrolled infection, other autoimmune disease, pregnancy or lactation. RNA transcripts served as the template for amplifying TCR beta CDR3 regions. The HTBI set primed first-round TCR CDR3 RT-PCR. TCRdb reanalysed the multiplex PCR reads using MiXCR and keeps one entry per CDR3 protein. The sample lists around 360,000 distinct CDR3 sequences, 13% to 15% occurring once. The CDR3 loop spans 19 amino acids. With 0 bases clipped from V and 3 bases from J, the junction kept 15 bases outside the gene matches. CDR1 and CDR2 (germline): DFQATT, SNEGSKA (reference sequence).

This clonotype originated in a woman aged 55-70 years with Graves' ophthalmopathy. Sequenced: blood. This chain links TRBV20-1 with TRBJ2-3, with 10 nucleotides matching TRBD2. CDR3 DNA sequence: TGCAGTGCTAGAGATCTATTAGCGGGAGGTTCGACAGGAACAGATACGCAGTATTTT. The encoded protein is CSARDLLAGGSTGTDTQYF.